The subject of this entry is one TCR beta chain. The specificity of this receptor is unknown. The CDR1 and CDR2 encoded by the germline V gene are SGHRS and YFSETQ. The CDR3 goes from the cysteine to the phenylalanine over 14 residues. Only the protein is on record. Per sample, about 230 ng of peripheral blood genomic DNA, 30,000 to 40,000 genome equivalents, was used for TRB amplification. The 14 to 15 chronic lymphocytic leukemia controls had received no treatment and did not have autoimmune cytopenia; the mean age was around 68 years, the median age was around 63 years, and 4 to 6 were female. The sample originates from a study of T cell clusters in autoimmune cytopenias (dated by TCRdb to the late 2010s). For the study in its entirety: A median TRB sequencing depth of about 50,000 reads per sample was reached, and a median of about 2,000 distinct TRB clonotypes per sample was obtained. For primary cytopenia, approximately 23 age-matched healthy donors were used as controls, and for secondary cytopenia, around 15 age-matched CLL patients were used as controls. In autoimmune cytopenia patients, peripheral blood TRB and IGH repertoires were sequenced during active disease and over treatment follow-up, together with healthy, CLL and autoimmune hepatitis controls. The goal of the study was to find out whether patients with autoimmune cytopenia have a disease-specific immune repertoire signature that could be used as a blood-based biomarker.

Multiplex PCR with a touch-down protocol amplified TRB rearrangements, with the TRB-A and TRB-B primer pools combined in a single tube. Two consecutive PCR reactions with Phusion HS II polymerase added Illumina adapters and sample indices to the amplicons. The amplicons were gel-purified using the NucleoSpin Gel and PCR Clean-up kit, after which quantification was performed by Qubit and quality was checked on an Agilent 2100 Bioanalyzer. Libraries were sequenced on an Illumina MiSeq using 600-cycle, single-indexed, paired-end runs. The source study handled its data this way. TRB reads were aligned and assembled with MiXCR version 2.1.12 using the default MiXCR reference library. A clone was defined by each unique CDR3 nucleotide sequence, and analysis was restricted to productive sequences with at least two reads. Repertoire diversity was assessed by alpha-parameterized diversity profiles (alpha 0 to 5), including Shannon (alpha 1) and Simpson (alpha 2) indices, computed with an R script. The tcR package was used to compute combinatorial TRB VJ usage, which was then compared between cohorts by principal component analysis with ade4. TCRbeta CDR3s were clustered with GLIPH on cohort pairs matched by age and read depth, and cluster frequencies were compared by Wilcoxon test. Through TCRdb reprocessing, the reads give one entry per CDR3 protein sequence; DNA is omitted. The V and J calls were determined by TCRdb, not by the authors. The table held for this sample gives 530 or so distinct CDR3 sequences. The top ten constitute 25% to 35% of the sample.

What the research found in general, with its limitations: TRB repertoire shifts, with less even repertoires observed in secondary cytopenia and CLL, were mostly attributed to lymphoma bias rather than autoimmunity. In the comparison of secondary cytopenia with CLL, no cluster-lack signature showed up, apparently because the dominant lymphoma-associated repertoire masked the signature. A lack of physiological T cell clusters in primary autoimmune cytopenia patients was suggested by GLIPH, as 51 clusters were found to be exclusive to healthy donors versus 15 to 20 exclusive to patients. Healthy donors showed 2.5 to 3.5-fold more exclusive TRB clusters than active autoimmune hepatitis patients, consistent with an autoimmunity-wide signature. The T cell clusters were defined in silico only, and their functional role remained to be validated experimentally.

This sample also belongs to another study, concerning T cell repertoires in aging, cancer and after chemotherapy. The second study's paper adds: Donors were distributed across six age groups ranging from 30 or younger to 70 or older, with at least three individuals included per group. In the hematological group, paired pre- and post-chemotherapy samples were obtained from chronic lymphocytic leukemia patients treated with fludarabine- or bendamustine-based regimens. The complete dataset included 8 million to 9.5 million TCR reads. Compared with age-matched healthy donors, untreated patients with hematological or solid cancers had significantly lower TCR diversity and higher clonality in blood. In healthy donors, the decline in TCR diversity with age was mainly due to loss of richness, whereas in cancer patients loss of evenness also played a role. In both cancer cohorts, the median generation probability rose over the chemotherapy interval, which suggests that the repertoire was reconstituted through rebound thymic output. According to the authors, the repertoire data do not allow conclusions to be drawn about immunological memory after chemotherapy. Lymphoid organ infiltration was present in hematological cancer patients, and this infiltration may itself impair thymic emigration or peripheral T cell expansion. To look at immunoaging and at how T cells reconstitute after chemotherapy, the study profiled TCR beta repertoires in peripheral blood from both healthy donors and cancer patients. Alongside some 98 healthy donors serving as a reference group, the cohort included approximately 220 cancer patients, of whom more than 85 had hematological cancers and some 130 had solid cancers. MiXCR versions 2.12 and 3.0.5 were used to process the TRB sequences. The repertoire metrics were Shannon diversity, evenness, clonality (calculated as one minus evenness), and diversity profiles parameterized by alpha from 0 to 5. The IGoR algorithm was used to calculate generation probabilities of clones in the paired pre- and post-chemotherapy samples.

The sequence was collected from a human donor with chronic lymphocytic leukemia. The sequenced sample was peripheral blood. The V and J genes are TRBV5-1 and TRBJ2-6; TCRdb returns TRBD1, unconfirmable since there is no DNA. CDR3 reads: CASPGGCGANVLTF.